One T cell receptor beta chain is described in this entry. Its specific antigen is unknown. Base qualities are missing; no much larger clone stands one base away. The library came from 5' RACE. Reads for this sample came from a NextSeq 500. To allow correction of PCR and sequencing errors, the TCR library protocol tagged every TCR cDNA molecule with a unique molecular identifier. In the source study's methods: Decombinator tools were used for TCR identification, UMI-based error correction and CDR3 extraction. Expanded TCRs were defined as those above a frequency of 2 per 1,000, corresponding to the top 1% of the tumor frequency distribution. Renyi diversity was computed with the R vegan package after each repertoire had been subsampled 100 times to 5,000 TCRs. To build CDR3 similarity networks, amino acid triplet string-kernel similarity was used, and CDR3s were connected when their pairwise similarity was above 0.82. The public reads were reanalyzed by TCRdb: fastp trimming at Q25, MiXCR alignment, in-frame beta chains only. Under each unique CDR3 protein, matching rows form one entry showing the most common genes and DNA. In this record, the V and J calls reflect TCRdb's handling and not the investigators' own analysis. The sample table records about 120,000 distinct CDR3 sequences; about 12% of these occur just once. Around 16% of the sample is held by the ten biggest clonotypes.

The data were obtained in a study of spatial heterogeneity in lung cancer (dated by TCRdb to 2018 to 2020). Notes on the research overall: Donors were 72 patients with early-stage, untreated non-small cell lung cancer from the lung TRACERx cohort. In the raw uncorrected reads, each unique combination of TCR and UMI appeared more than ten times on average. Beta-chain transcripts were consistently detected in greater numbers than alpha-chain transcripts, which likely reflected higher beta-chain transcript abundance. At surgery, both alpha and beta chains were TCR-sequenced in approximately 210 tumor regions, fewer than 65 matched nontumor lung samples and some 60 PBMC samples. Nonsynonymous mutation counts, determined by whole-exome sequencing of tumor tissue, were related to TCR repertoire features. Follow-up PBMC samples were sequenced whenever available, with a median time to follow-up of approximately two years after resection. TCR alpha and beta repertoires were quantitatively compared across multiple tumor regions, matched nontumor lung and blood in non-small cell lung cancer.

The trim is 3 bases for V and 4 bases for J, with a gap of 15 bases between the germline ends. The CDR3, cysteine through phenylalanine, is 15 amino acids long. Of all the DNA, just the CDR3 is kept, 45 bases in frame from base 1. CDR1 and CDR2 (MGHRA, YSYEKL) derive from the germline V gene. In the paper's terms, the time point label means: blood at routine non-recurrence follow-up after resection. Whole RNA extracted from tumor and nontumor lung tissue, or from cryopreserved PBMC samples, was used for TCR sequencing without cell sorting. A patient was chosen for TCR sequencing only when enough RNA was available from at least two tumor regions. The research as a whole found: Ubiquitous expanded tumor TCRs showed up in blood more often at tumor resection than at routine follow-up. Comparisons of baseline and follow-up blood repertoires included only around 15 patients. Confirming at a functional level the hypothesis that regional TCRs recognize regional mutations was considered to require additional single-cell paired TCR alpha and beta sequencing.

The clonotype comes from a male donor with early-stage non-small cell lung cancer. Material: PBMCs, obtained at follow-up. This chain is built from TRBV4-1 and TRBJ1-2; D gene: possibly TRBD1, on 5 matching bases. The nucleotide sequence reads TGCGCCAGCAGCCAGGGCTACGGGGCACTCTATGGCTACACCTTC. Translated, this is CASSQGYGALYGYTF.